The text below deals with one T cell receptor (beta chain). TCR beta from blood CD8+ and CD4+ T cells was sequenced. Both CD4+ and CD8+ T cells were negatively isolated, and TEMRA cells underwent FACS enrichment. The record originates from a study of CD8 T cells in Susac syndrome. An amount of RNA that ranged from about 0.45 to 1 ug was reverse transcribed with random hexamers. Across 54 Vbeta and 13 Jbeta, TCR beta CDR3 was amplified with immunoSEQ multiplex PCR. TCRdb redid the calling of the immunoSEQ multiplex PCR reads with MiXCR, one entry per CDR3 protein. Of 330,000 or so distinct CDR3 sequences listed, approximately 85% are singletons. The V and J ends lost 8 bases and 2 bases respectively, with 13 bases between them. The CDR3 length is 14 residues.

The sequenced material came from CD8+ T cells from PBMCs. This rearrangement joins TRBV12-3 or TRBV12-4 to TRBJ1-5, with D possibly being TRBD1 (5 bases). This TCR was recovered from a human donor with multiple sclerosis. The CDR3 DNA reads as TGTGCCAGCGCCGGCGCGGGGGGCAATCAGCCCCAGCATTTT. This encodes CASAGAGGNQPQHF.